The 26 T cell receptor beta chains listed next were all sequenced from one sample in a study of blood T cell repertoires in COVID-19. Profiling relied on immunoSEQ multiplex PCR, and the TCRdb table lists in-frame clones only, not all of them. This table holds roughly 300,000 clones, around 85% found once. The specimen was peripheral blood. Source of these receptors: a woman aged 25-40 years with COVID-19, enrolled during active disease.

This chain links TRBV27 with TRBJ2-1; no reliable D call. Germline V gene data show CDR1 as MNHEY and CDR2 as SMNVEV (reference sequence). The germline V and J ends were trimmed by 6 bases and 6 bases, with 12 bases remaining between them. This CDR3 has 13 residues. The CDR3 DNA reads as TGTGCCAGCAGCCCCGGGTCGGTCAATGAGCAGTTCTTC. Residues: CASSPGSVNEQFF.

V gene TRBV5-4 combines with J gene TRBJ2-3; perhaps TRBD2 as D (5 bases). CDR1 is SGHNT, CDR2 YYREEE, per germline (reference sequence). The CDR3 is made up of 15 amino acids. Trimming took off 0 bases at V and 2 bases at J, with 10 bases between the two ends. DNA for the CDR3: TGTGCCAGCAGCTTGGGGGGTAGCGACACAGATACGCAGTATTTT. Its translation is CASSLGGSDTDTQYF.

The chain is built from TRBV27 and TRBJ1-4; D is unclear. This CDR3 has 14 residues. Trimming removed 6 bases from V and 6 bases from J, with 14 bases in between. Germline V lookup: CDR1 MNHEY, CDR2 SMNVEV (reference sequence). CDR3: CASRTGFQDEKLFF. Here the CDR3 DNA reads TGTGCCAGCAGGACGGGGTTTCAGGATGAAAAACTGTTTTTT.

The CDR3 is CASSSGGVVGNEQFF. Here the CDR3 DNA reads TGTGCCAGCAGCTCCGGGGGGGTAGTCGGGAATGAGCAGTTCTTC. V and J are TRBV11-3 and TRBJ2-1, with 8 bases that match TRBD2. The CDR3 has 15 amino acids. Germline V gives CDR1 SGHNT, CDR2 YENEEA. The V segment lost 4 bases and the J segment 7 bases; nucleotides outside the gene matches: 9.

This chain joins TRBV25-1 and TRBJ2-3; D gene uncertain. The germline V gene has CDR1 MGHDK and CDR2 SYGVNS. The CDR3 consists of 10 residues. CDR3 amino acids: CASGTDTQYF. For the CDR3, the DNA is TGTGCATCCGGGACAGATACGCAGTATTTT. The whole variable domain, filled in from reference TRBV25-1 and TRBJ2-3, reads EADIYQTPRYLVIGTGKKITLECSQTMGHDKMYWYQQDPGMELHLIHYSYGVNSTEKGDLSSESTVSRIRTEHFPLTLESARPSHTSQYLCASGTDTQYFGPGTRLTVL.

This clone was counted a single time. The chain employs TRBV27 and TRBJ2-3, with 9 bases matching TRBD1. This CDR3 has 17 residues. The trim removed 3 bases at V and 7 bases at J, leaving 14 bases unmatched. CDR1 and CDR2 (germline): MNHEY, SMNVEV (reference sequence). The DNA for the CDR3 is TGTGCCAGCAGTTTTTCCCCCCGGGACAGGGTTTCAAATACGCAGTATTTT. Its protein product is CASSFSPRDRVSNTQYF.

The V and J genes are TRBV14 and TRBJ2-7, with D perhaps matching TRBD2 (5 bases). This CDR3 is built from 14 residues. Germline-derived CDR1 and CDR2 are SGHDN and FVKESK. V was shortened by 0 bases and J by 6 bases, with 12 bases between the two germline ends. The CDR3 nucleotides are TGTGCCAGCAGCCAAGATTACGGGGTGGGCGAGCAGTACTTC. Translated: CASSQDYGVGEQYF.

The chain joins TRBV2 to TRBJ1-6; TRBD1 is a possible D gene (5 bases). This CDR3 comprises 14 residues. The V end lost 6 bases, the J end lost 7 bases, and 13 bases lay between the germline ends. In germline, CDR1 is SNHLY, CDR2 FYNNEI. The CDR3 region is CASRGGTRNSPLHF. As DNA, the CDR3 is TGTGCCAGCAGGGGAGGGACGAGGAATTCACCCCTCCACTTT.

This chain connects TRBV24-1 to TRBJ1-1; D is possibly TRBD1 (6 bases). The germline CDR1 and CDR2 sequences are KGHDR and SFDVKD. Trimming took 0 bases from V and 10 from J, leaving 14 bases between them. This CDR3 comprises 14 residues. The CDR3 here is CATSDLHQGKGAFF. The CDR3 DNA sequence: TGTGCCACCAGTGATTTGCACCAGGGGAAGGGAGCTTTCTTT.

As for this clone: Being one base from a much bigger clone, this may be a read error. This chain's CDR3 is CASSPDSSGNTIYF. The CDR3 DNA sequence: TGCGCCAGCAGCCCGGACAGCTCTGGAAACACCATATATTTT. The chain is built from TRBV10-2 and TRBJ1-3, with D perhaps matching TRBD1 (6 bases). CDR3 size: 14 residues. CDR1 and CDR2 (germline): WSHSY, SAAADI. The V gene lost 6 bases and the J gene lost 0 bases, with 9 bases spanning the gap.

This clone was seen only once. The V gene is TRBV5-6, the J gene TRBJ1-2; 8 bases line up with TRBD1. This CDR3 has 12 residues. J lost 8 bases, V lost 4 bases, and 4 bases had no gene match. Germline CDR1 SGHDT, CDR2 YYEEEE. This CDR3 reads CASSRTGWGYTF. In DNA, the CDR3 is TGTGCCAGCAGCAGGACAGGGTGGGGCTACACCTTC.

This chain links TRBV6-6 with TRBJ2-7, with 7 bases matching TRBD1. The V and J ends lost 2 bases and 4 bases, in that order; junction bases with no gene match: 5. Looked up from germline, CDR1 is MNHNY and CDR2 is SVGAGI (reference sequence). The CDR3 has 14 amino acids. CDR3 region: CASSYGDRLYEQYF. CDR3 nucleotide sequence: TGTGCCAGCAGTTACGGGGACAGATTATACGAGCAGTACTTC.

The rearrangement joins TRBV2 to TRBJ1-6, with D perhaps matching TRBD1 (6 bases). CDR1 and CDR2 (germline): SNHLY, FYNNEI. This CDR3 has 20 amino acids. The V end lost 6 bases, the J end lost 7 bases, and 31 bases lay between the germline ends. The CDR3, as DNA: TGTGCCAGCAGCGTAAGGGGAGAACCGGGACAAGCAAGATGGAATTCACCCCTCCACTTT. This translates into CASSVRGEPGQARWNSPLHF.

The chain has TRBV5-4 and TRBJ2-7; 11 nucleotides align to TRBD1. Germline V CDR1 and CDR2: SGHNT, YYREEE (reference sequence). The ends lost 4 bases at V and 3 bases at J; junction bases unmatched: 6. The CDR3 has 15 amino acids. CDR3 DNA: TGTGCCAGCAGCGCCCGGGACAGGGGGAGCTACGAGCAGTACTTC. Its protein is CASSARDRGSYEQYF.

The sample holds one count of this clone. The chain carries TRBV19 and TRBJ1-4; no clear D gene. Germline loops: CDR1 LNHDA, CDR2 SQIVND (reference sequence). The CDR3 length is 13 residues. Trimming removed 3 bases from V and 4 bases from J, with 6 bases in between. The CDR3 loop reads CASSILLNEKLFF. The CDR3 DNA reads as TGTGCCAGTAGTATTTTACTTAATGAAAAACTGTTTTTT.

V gene TRBV3-1 (or the pseudogene TRBV3-2) combines with J gene TRBJ1-2, with D possibly matching TRBD1 (5 bases). The CDR3 length is 12 residues. The V gene lost 4 bases and the J gene lost 5 bases, with 8 bases spanning the gap. Germline-derived CDR1 and CDR2 are LGHDT and YNNKEL (reference sequence). CDR3 protein: CASSPQGYGYTF. The CDR3 region has the DNA TGTGCCAGCAGCCCTCAGGGTTATGGCTACACCTTC.

The rearrangement uses TRBV9 and TRBJ2-1; TRBD2 matches 8 bases. The CDR3 is made up of 14 amino acids. With V trimmed by 4 bases and J by 8 bases, 8 bases remained unmatched. Germline V gives CDR1 SGDLS, CDR2 YYNGEE. The CDR3 loop reads CASSYGGAGYEQFF. CDR3 sequence (DNA): TGTGCCAGCAGCTACGGGGGGGCCGGCTATGAGCAGTTCTTC. Together with reference TRBV9 and TRBJ2-1, the CDR3 gives the full variable domain: DSGVTQTPKHLITATGQRVTLRCSPRSGDLSVYWYQQSLDQGLQFLIQYYNGEERAKGNILERFSAQQFPDLHSELNLSSLELGDSALYFCASSYGGAGYEQFFGPGTRLTVL.

The chain couples TRBV24-1 to TRBJ2-1, with D perhaps matching TRBD2 (5 bases). Germline loops: CDR1 KGHDR, CDR2 SFDVKD. The V gene lost 9 bases and the J gene lost 4 bases, with 12 bases spanning the gap. The CDR3 length is 13 residues. Here the CDR3 reads CATSEDFYNEQFF. In DNA form, the CDR3 reads TGTGCCACCTCTGAGGACTTTTACAATGAGCAGTTCTTC.

The gene calls are TRBV12-3 or TRBV12-4 and TRBJ2-7; 7 positions match TRBD1. The CDR3 runs to 13 residues. The V gene end was trimmed by 6 bases and the J gene end by 3 bases; junction bases not matched to a gene: 5. CDR3 in DNA: TGTGCCAGCAGACCCGACAGGGACTACGAGCAGTACTTC. It is translated as CASRPDRDYEQYF.

The chain links TRBV30 to TRBJ2-7; D is uncertain. Trimming took 0 bases from V and 6 from J, leaving 9 bases between them. This CDR3 comprises 12 residues. The germline gives CDR1 GTSNPN, CDR2 SVGIG (reference sequence). CDR3 sequence (DNA): TGTGCCTGGAGTGTAACAATCGTCGAGCAGTACTTC. Translation: CAWSVTIVEQYF.

V is TRBV4-1 and J is TRBJ1-6; 9 bases are shared with TRBD1. There are 15 residues in the CDR3. The trim removed 4 bases at V and 9 bases at J, leaving 7 bases unmatched. Germline V gene data show CDR1 as MGHRA and CDR2 as YSYEKL. CDR3: CASSLGGTGSSPLHF. DNA for the CDR3: TGCGCCAGCAGCCTCGGGGGGACAGGGTCTTCACCCCTCCACTTT.

V gene TRBV28 combines with J gene TRBJ2-2, with 7 bases matching TRBD1. V lost 8 bases, J lost 0 bases, and 6 bases stayed unmatched. CDR1 MDHEN and CDR2 SYDVKM come from the germline V gene. The CDR3 sequence is 15 residues long. The chain's CDR3 is CASGTGAANTGELFF. The CDR3 DNA reads as TGTGCCAGCGGAACAGGGGCGGCGAACACCGGGGAGCTGTTTTTT.

This clone has just a few counts. The chain joins TRBV29-1 to TRBJ2-7; D perhaps matches TRBD2 (7 bases). This CDR3 comprises 14 residues. Trimming shortened V by 7 bases and J by 1 base, and 17 bases separated the two germline ends. Germline assignment: CDR1 SQVTM and CDR2 ANQGSEA. CDR3 in amino acids: CSALGGRESYEQYF. The CDR3 coding sequence is TGCAGCGCCTTGGGGGGGCGAGAGTCCTACGAGCAGTACTTC.

The rearrangement links TRBV7-9 to TRBJ2-1; 15 nucleotides align to TRBD2. J lost 2 bases, V lost 6 bases, and 11 bases had no gene match. Germline CDR1 reads SEHNR; CDR2 reads FQNEAQ (reference sequence). The CDR3 spans 19 residues. This chain's CDR3 is CASRVTGTSGGFPYNEQFF. The CDR3 bases are TGTGCCAGCAGGGTAACCGGGACTAGCGGGGGGTTCCCCTACAATGAGCAGTTCTTC.

V usage is TRBV2 and J usage is TRBJ1-2; D perhaps matches TRBD1 (6 bases). The CDR3 length is 13 residues. V was trimmed by 6 bases and J by 8 bases, leaving 16 bases between them. The germline CDR1 and CDR2 sequences are SNHLY and FYNNEI. CDR3 nucleotide sequence: TGTGCCAGCAGCTTACAGGGCCCCCGAGGCTACACCTTC. Encoded protein: CASSLQGPRGYTF.

This clone has only one observation. V gene TRBV5-1 combines with J gene TRBJ2-1, with 8 bases that match TRBD1. Per germline, CDR1 SGHRS and CDR2 YFSETQ. The length of the CDR3 is 14 residues. The V gene end was trimmed by 1 base and the J gene end by 7 bases; junction bases not matched to a gene: 4. CDR3 protein: CASSLRRTGNEQFF. The CDR3, as DNA: TGCGCCAGCAGCTTGCGGAGGACAGGGAATGAGCAGTTCTTC. Filled out from reference TRBV5-1 and TRBJ2-1, the complete variable domain reads KAGVTQTPRYLIKTRGQQVTLSCSPISGHRSVSWYQQTPGQGLQFLFEYFSETQRNKGNFPGRFSGRQFSNSRSEMNVSTLELGDSALYLCASSLRRTGNEQFFGPGTRLTVL.